What follows are 3 T cell receptor beta chains derived from one specimen sequenced in a study of T cell changes during pregnancy in multiple sclerosis (dated by TCRdb to the late 2010s). The library relied on the immunoSEQ multiplex PCR assay. TCRdb took over this immuneACCESS table, retaining in-frame rearrangements with V and J assigned. Such tables are incomplete; in checked studies, under half of the missing clones stem from an unresolved V gene, and the remainder is unexplained. The sample table shows roughly 69,000 clones, and roughly nine tenths are seen once. Over 1.3% of the sample lies in the top ten. This sample comprised peripheral blood, obtained in the second trimester of pregnancy. The receptors were gathered from a female donor with multiple sclerosis, enrolled in a pregnancy study.

The chain couples TRBV6-5 to TRBJ2-7; TRBD1 agrees at 8 bases. CDR1 is MNHEY and CDR2 is SVGAGI in the germline V gene. V dropped 4 bases and J dropped 0; count of bases not matched to a gene: 8. The CDR3 loop spans 16 amino acids. The CDR3 sequence is CASSFRQGTSSYEQYF. DNA of the CDR3: TGTGCCAGCAGTTTCAGACAGGGGACGAGCTCCTACGAGCAGTACTTC.

This chain links TRBV30 with TRBJ2-5; 12 nucleotides match TRBD2. Germline V gene lookup returns CDR1 GTSNPN and CDR2 SVGIG (reference sequence). V was clipped by 2 bases and J by 5 bases; unmatched bases: 12. CDR3 size: 17 residues. This CDR3 reads CAWSPGLAGSPVETQYF. The CDR3, as DNA: TGTGCCTGGAGTCCAGGACTAGCGGGGAGCCCGGTGGAGACCCAGTACTTC. Together with reference TRBV30 and TRBJ2-5, the CDR3 gives the full variable domain: SQTIHQWPATLVQPVGSPLSLECTVEGTSNPNLYWYRQAAGRGLQLLFYSVGIGQISSEVPQNLSASRPQDRQFILSSKKLLLSDSGFYLCAWSPGLAGSPVETQYFGPGTRLLVL.

The chain employs TRBV30 and TRBJ1-2; D may be TRBD1 (5 bases). V was cut by 1 base and J by 5 bases, with 14 bases left in between. The CDR3 covers 14 residues. Looked up from germline, CDR1 is GTSNPN and CDR2 is SVGIG (reference sequence). The CDR3 loop is CAWSAPGGPYGYTF. The CDR3 DNA reads TGTGCCTGGAGTGCCCCGGGGGGACCATATGGCTACACCTTC.